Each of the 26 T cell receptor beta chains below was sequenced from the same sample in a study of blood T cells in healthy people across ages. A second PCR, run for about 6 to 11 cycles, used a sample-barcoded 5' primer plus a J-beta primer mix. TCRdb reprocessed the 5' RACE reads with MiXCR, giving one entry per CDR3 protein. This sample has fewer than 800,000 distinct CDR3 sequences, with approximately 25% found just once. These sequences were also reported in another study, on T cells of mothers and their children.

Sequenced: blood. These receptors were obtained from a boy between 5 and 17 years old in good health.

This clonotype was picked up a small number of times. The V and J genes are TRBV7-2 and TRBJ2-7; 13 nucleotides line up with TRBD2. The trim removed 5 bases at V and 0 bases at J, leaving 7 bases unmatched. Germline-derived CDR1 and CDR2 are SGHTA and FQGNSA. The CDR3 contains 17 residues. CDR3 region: CASSPTSGGYNSYEQYF. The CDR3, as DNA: TGTGCCAGCAGCCCGACTAGCGGGGGGTACAACTCCTACGAGCAGTACTTC.

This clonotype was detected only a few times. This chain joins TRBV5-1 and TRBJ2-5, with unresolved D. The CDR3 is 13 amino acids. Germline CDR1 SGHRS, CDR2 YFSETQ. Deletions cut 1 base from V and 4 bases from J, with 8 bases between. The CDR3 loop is CASSLKVPETQYF. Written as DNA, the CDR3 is TGCGCCAGCAGCTTGAAGGTACCAGAGACCCAGTACTTC. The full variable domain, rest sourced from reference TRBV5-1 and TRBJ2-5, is KAGVTQTPRYLIKTRGQQVTLSCSPISGHRSVSWYQQTPGQGLQFLFEYFSETQRNKGNFPGRFSGRQFSNSRSEMNVSTLELGDSALYLCASSLKVPETQYFGPGTRLLVL.

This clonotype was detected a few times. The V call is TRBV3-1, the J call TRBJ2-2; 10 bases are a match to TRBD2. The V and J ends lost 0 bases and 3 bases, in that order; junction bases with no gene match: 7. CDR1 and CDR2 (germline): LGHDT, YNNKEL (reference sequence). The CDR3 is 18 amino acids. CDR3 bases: TGTGCCAGCAGCCAAGAACTGGGACTAGCGTCCTACACCGGGGAGCTGTTTTTT. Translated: CASSQELGLASYTGELFF.

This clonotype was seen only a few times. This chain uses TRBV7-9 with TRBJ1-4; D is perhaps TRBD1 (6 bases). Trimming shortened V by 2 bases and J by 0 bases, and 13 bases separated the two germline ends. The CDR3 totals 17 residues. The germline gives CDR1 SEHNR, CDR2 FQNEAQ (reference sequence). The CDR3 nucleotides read TGTGCCAGCAGCTTAACGGACAGCACTTCAACTAATGAAAAACTGTTTTTT. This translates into CASSLTDSTSTNEKLFF.

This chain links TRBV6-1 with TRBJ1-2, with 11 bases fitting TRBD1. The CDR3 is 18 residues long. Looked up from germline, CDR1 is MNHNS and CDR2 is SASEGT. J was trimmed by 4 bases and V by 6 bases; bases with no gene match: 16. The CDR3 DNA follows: TGTGCCAGCAGCCTCCTGGGGGGACAGGGGGAAAACGGCTATGGCTACACCTTC. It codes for CASSLLGGQGENGYGYTF.

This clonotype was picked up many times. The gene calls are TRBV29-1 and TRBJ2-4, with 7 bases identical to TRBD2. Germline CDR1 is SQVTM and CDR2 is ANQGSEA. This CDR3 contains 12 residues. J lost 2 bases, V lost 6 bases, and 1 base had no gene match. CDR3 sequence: CSVGGTKNIQYF. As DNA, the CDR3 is TGCAGCGTCGGGGGGACCAAAAACATTCAGTACTTC.

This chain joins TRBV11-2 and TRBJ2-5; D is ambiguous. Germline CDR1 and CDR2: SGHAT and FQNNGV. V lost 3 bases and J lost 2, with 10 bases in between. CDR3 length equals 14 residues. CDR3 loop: CASSFRTKQETQYF. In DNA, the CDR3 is TGTGCCAGCAGCTTCCGGACGAAGCAAGAGACCCAGTACTTC.

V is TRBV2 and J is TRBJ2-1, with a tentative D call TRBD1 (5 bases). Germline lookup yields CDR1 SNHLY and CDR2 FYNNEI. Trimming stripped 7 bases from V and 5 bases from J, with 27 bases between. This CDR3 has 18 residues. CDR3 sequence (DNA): TGTGCCAGCAAGGGGTTGGAACGGACAAAAGAACGAGACAATGAGCAGTTCTTC. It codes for CASKGLERTKERDNEQFF.

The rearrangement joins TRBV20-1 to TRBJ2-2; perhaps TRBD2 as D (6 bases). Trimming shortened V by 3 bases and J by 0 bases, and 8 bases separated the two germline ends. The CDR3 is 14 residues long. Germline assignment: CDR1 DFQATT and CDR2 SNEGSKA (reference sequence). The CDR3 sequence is CSASIAANTGELFF. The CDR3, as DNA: TGCAGTGCTAGTATAGCGGCGAACACCGGGGAGCTGTTTTTT.

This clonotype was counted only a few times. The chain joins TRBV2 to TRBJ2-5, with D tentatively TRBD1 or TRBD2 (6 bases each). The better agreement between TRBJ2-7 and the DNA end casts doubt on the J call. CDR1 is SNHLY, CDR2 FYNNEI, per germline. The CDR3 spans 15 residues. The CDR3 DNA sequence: TGTGCCAGCAGTGAACGGGAGAGCAGGGGACACGAGCAGTACTTC. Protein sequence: CASSERESRGHEQYF.

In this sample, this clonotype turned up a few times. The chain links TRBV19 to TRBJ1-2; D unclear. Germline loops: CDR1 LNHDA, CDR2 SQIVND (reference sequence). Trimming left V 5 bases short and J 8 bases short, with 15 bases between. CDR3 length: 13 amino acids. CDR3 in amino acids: CASSLGKRAGYTF. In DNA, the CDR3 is TGTGCCAGTAGTCTAGGCAAAAGAGCCGGCTACACCTTC.

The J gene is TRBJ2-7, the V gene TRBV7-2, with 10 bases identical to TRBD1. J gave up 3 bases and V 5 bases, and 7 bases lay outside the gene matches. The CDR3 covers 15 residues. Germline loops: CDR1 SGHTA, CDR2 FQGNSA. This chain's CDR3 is CASSTWTGGGYEQYF. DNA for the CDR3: TGTGCCAGCAGCACCTGGACAGGGGGAGGCTACGAGCAGTACTTC. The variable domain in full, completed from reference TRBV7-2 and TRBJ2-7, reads GAGVSQSPSNKVTEKGKDVELRCDPISGHTALYWYRQSLGQGLEFLIYFQGNSAPDKSGLPSDRFSAERTGGSVSTLTIQRTQQEDSAVYLCASSTWTGGGYEQYFGPGTRLTVT.

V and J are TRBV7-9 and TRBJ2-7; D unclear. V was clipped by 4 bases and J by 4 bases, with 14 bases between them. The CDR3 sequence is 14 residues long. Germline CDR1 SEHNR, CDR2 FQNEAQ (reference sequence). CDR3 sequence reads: CASSSGPLKYEQYF. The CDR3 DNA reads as TGTGCCAGCAGCTCGGGTCCCCTAAAATACGAGCAGTACTTC.

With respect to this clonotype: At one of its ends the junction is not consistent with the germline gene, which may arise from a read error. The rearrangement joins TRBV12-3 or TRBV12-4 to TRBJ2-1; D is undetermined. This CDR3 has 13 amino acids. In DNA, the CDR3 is TGTGCCGGCAGTTTCTCAGTAACCAATGAGCAGTTCTTC. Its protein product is CAGSFSVTNEQFF.

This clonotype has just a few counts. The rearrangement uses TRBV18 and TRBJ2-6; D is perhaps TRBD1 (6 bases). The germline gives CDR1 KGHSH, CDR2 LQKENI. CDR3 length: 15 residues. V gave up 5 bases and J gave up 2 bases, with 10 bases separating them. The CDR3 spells CASSSNRAGANVLTF. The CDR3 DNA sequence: TGTGCCAGCTCATCCAACAGGGCTGGGGCCAACGTCCTGACTTTC.

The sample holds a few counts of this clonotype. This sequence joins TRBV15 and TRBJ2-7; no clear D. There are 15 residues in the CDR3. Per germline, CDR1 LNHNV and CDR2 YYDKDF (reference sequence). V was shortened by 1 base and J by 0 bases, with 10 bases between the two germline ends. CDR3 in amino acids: CATSRVVSFSYEQYF. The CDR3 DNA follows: TGTGCCACCAGCAGAGTGGTATCCTTCTCCTACGAGCAGTACTTC.

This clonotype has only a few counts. CDR3 in amino acids: CASSRSSGGETQYF. The CDR3 region has the DNA TGTGCCAGCAGTCGATCTAGCGGGGGGGAGACCCAGTACTTC. The chain has TRBV13 and TRBJ2-5; 11 bases align to TRBD2. The germline gives CDR1 PRHDT, CDR2 FYEKMQ (reference sequence). CDR3 length equals 14 residues. J lost 5 bases, V lost 6 bases, and 5 bases had no gene match. Variable domain in full (rest from reference TRBV13 and TRBJ2-5): AAGVIQSPRHLIKEKRETATLKCYPIPRHDTVYWYQQGPGQDPQFLISFYEKMQSDKGSIPDRFSAQQFSDYHSELNMSSLELGDSALYFCASSRSSGGETQYFGPGTRLLVL.

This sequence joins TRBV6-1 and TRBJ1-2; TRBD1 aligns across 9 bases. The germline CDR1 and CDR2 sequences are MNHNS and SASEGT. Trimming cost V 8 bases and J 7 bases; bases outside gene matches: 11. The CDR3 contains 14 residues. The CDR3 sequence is CASQNLDRGLGYTF. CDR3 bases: TGTGCCAGCCAGAACTTGGACAGGGGCCTTGGCTACACCTTC.

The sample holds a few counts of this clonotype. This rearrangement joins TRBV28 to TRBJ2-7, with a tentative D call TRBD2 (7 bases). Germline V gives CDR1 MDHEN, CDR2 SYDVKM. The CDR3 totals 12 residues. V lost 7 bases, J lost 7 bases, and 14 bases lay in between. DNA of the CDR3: TGTGCCAGCAAAACGGAGGGGGGGGAGCAGTACTTC. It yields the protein CASKTEGGEQYF.

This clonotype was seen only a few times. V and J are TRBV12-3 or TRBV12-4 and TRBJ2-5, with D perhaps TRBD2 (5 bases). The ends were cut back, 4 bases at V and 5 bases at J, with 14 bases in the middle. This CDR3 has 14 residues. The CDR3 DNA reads TGTGCCAGCAGTTCTCTAGCTAGATGGGAGACCCAGTACTTC. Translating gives CASSSLARWETQYF.

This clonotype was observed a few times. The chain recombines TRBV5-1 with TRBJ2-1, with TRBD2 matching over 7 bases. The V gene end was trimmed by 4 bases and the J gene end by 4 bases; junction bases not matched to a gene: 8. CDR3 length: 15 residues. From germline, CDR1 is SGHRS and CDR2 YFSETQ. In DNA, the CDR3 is TGCGCCAGCAGCCAGCAAGGCGGGAGTTACAATGAGCAGTTCTTC. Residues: CASSQQGGSYNEQFF.

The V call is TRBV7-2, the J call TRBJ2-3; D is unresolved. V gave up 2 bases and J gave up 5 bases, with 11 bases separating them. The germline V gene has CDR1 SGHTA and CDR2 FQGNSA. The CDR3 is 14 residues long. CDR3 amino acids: CASSLQGDRDTQYF. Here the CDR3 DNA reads TGTGCCAGCAGCTTACAAGGAGATAGAGATACGCAGTATTTT.

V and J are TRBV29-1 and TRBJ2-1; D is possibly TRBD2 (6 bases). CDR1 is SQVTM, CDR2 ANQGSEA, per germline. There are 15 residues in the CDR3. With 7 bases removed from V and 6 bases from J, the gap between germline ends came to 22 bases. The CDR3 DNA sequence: TGCAGCGGCTCCACTGGAGGGTCAGCTGGCAATGAGCAGTTCTTC. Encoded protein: CSGSTGGSAGNEQFF.

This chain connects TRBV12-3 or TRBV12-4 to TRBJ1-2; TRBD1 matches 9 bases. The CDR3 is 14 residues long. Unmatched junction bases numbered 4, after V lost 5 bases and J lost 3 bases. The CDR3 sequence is CASSPGQGHYGYTF. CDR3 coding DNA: TGTGCCAGCAGTCCGGGACAGGGACACTATGGCTACACCTTC.

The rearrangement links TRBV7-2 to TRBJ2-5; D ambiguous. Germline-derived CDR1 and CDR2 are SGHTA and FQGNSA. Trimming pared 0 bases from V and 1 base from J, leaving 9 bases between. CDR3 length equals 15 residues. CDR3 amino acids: CASSLALQFQETQYF. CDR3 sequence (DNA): TGTGCCAGCAGCTTAGCGCTACAGTTCCAAGAGACCCAGTACTTC.

The CDR3 loop reads CSVGPGIRQETQYF. CDR3 in DNA: TGCAGCGTTGGACCCGGAATAAGACAAGAGACCCAGTACTTC. J is TRBJ2-5 and V is TRBV29-1; D not certain. Germline V gene sequence: CDR1 SQVTM, CDR2 ANQGSEA. CDR3 length: 14 amino acids. V was clipped by 4 bases and J by 2 bases, with 14 bases between them.